The 27 T cell receptor beta chains given below trace back to one sample, sequenced in a study of breast tumors, draining lymph nodes, adjacent tissues. TCRdb re-called the multiplex PCR reads with MiXCR, one entry per CDR3 protein. The top ten hold roughly 9% of the sample, which has around 66,000 distinct CDR3 sequences, roughly 44% seen once. Sequenced sample: breast tumor tissue. All receptors derive from a female donor with breast cancer. Some clones in this sample may be carry-over from other donors' samples.

The sample holds many counts of this clonotype. The V and J genes are TRBV7-2 and TRBJ1-2; no firm D call. Trimming took off 1 base at V and 6 bases at J, with 15 bases between the two ends. The germline V gene has CDR1 SGHTA and CDR2 FQGNSA. CDR3 length: 15 amino acids. The DNA of the CDR3 is TGTGCCAGCAGCTTAGACGGTCATCCTGGGGATGGCTACACCTTC. It specifies CASSLDGHPGDGYTF.

By sample fraction, this clonotype is medium-sized (0.01 to 0.1%). This rearrangement joins TRBV20-1 to TRBJ2-7, with D perhaps assigned TRBD1 or TRBD2 (5 bases each). CDR1 is DFQATT, CDR2 SNEGSKA, per germline (reference sequence). V shed 5 bases and J shed 0 bases, with 8 bases lying between them. CDR3 length equals 12 residues. The CDR3 spells CSAGAGSYEQYF. The CDR3 region has the DNA TGCAGTGCTGGGGCGGGCTCCTACGAGCAGTACTTC.

The gene calls are TRBV20-1 and TRBJ2-3; 10 nucleotides align to TRBD1. The J call may be in error: the DNA end matches TRBJ2-7 better. The CDR3 is made up of 14 amino acids. Germline values: CDR1 DFQATT, CDR2 SNEGSKA (reference sequence). CDR3 sequence (DNA): TGCAATGTAGAGGGACAGGGGAGCACAGATACGCAGTACTTC. Its protein is CNVEGQGSTDTQYF.

In this sample, this clonotype turned up many times. The V and J genes are TRBV5-1 and TRBJ1-2; D gene uncertain. The CDR3 has 15 residues. Germline V gives CDR1 SGHRS, CDR2 YFSETQ. V dropped 2 bases and J dropped 0 bases, with 11 bases sitting between them. This CDR3 reads CASSFLAGSNYGYTF. The CDR3 DNA reads TGCGCCAGCAGCTTCCTTGCCGGTTCTAACTATGGCTACACCTTC.

This chain joins TRBV6-1 and TRBJ1-2; 9 nucleotides align to TRBD1. CDR1 is MNHNS and CDR2 is SASEGT in the germline V gene. The trim removed 4 bases at V and 6 bases at J, leaving 15 bases unmatched. CDR3 length: 17 amino acids. The CDR3 nucleotides read TGTGCCAGCAGTGGAGCGTGGGGGACAGGGCCATCTGATGGCTACACCTTC. Its protein is CASSGAWGTGPSDGYTF.

The gene calls are TRBV7-9 and TRBJ2-1, with 9 bases identical to TRBD2. This CDR3 is built from 18 residues. J was trimmed by 9 bases and V by 1 base; bases with no gene match: 16. Germline V gives CDR1 SEHNR, CDR2 FQNEAQ (reference sequence). The CDR3 bases are TGTGCCAGCAGCTTAGGGTTCGGCGGGACTAGCCAAGGGGGTGAGCAGTTCTTC. Translated, it gives CASSLGFGGTSQGGEQFF.

The chain couples TRBV3-1 to TRBJ1-1; D not resolved. The V gene lost 4 bases and the J gene lost 5 bases, with 14 bases spanning the gap. Germline loops: CDR1 LGHDT, CDR2 YNNKEL (reference sequence). The CDR3 is 14 residues long. The CDR3 is CASSLIEDGTEAFF. The CDR3 coding sequence is TGTGCCAGCAGCCTTATTGAGGACGGGACTGAAGCTTTCTTT. Supplemented by reference TRBV3-1 and TRBJ1-1, the full variable domain reads DTAVSQTPKYLVTQMGNDKSIKCEQNLGHDTMYWYKQDSKKFLKIMFSYNNKELIINETVPNRFSPKSPDKAHLNLHINSLELGDSAVYFCASSLIEDGTEAFFGQGTRLTVV.

The chain recombines TRBV24-1 with TRBJ2-1, with 8 bases aligning to TRBD2. This CDR3 comprises 14 residues. Germline CDR1 KGHDR, CDR2 SFDVKD. V lost 7 bases, J lost 7 bases, and 8 bases stayed unmatched. The CDR3: CATSAREGGNEQFF. CDR3 sequence (DNA): TGTGCCACCAGCGCCCGGGAGGGAGGGAATGAGCAGTTCTTC.

This clonotype showed up many times. DNA of the CDR3: TGCAGCGTGTACAACCGAGCTAGCGGGAGTATCAATGAGCAGTTCTTC. It encodes CSVYNRASGSINEQFF. The rearrangement joins TRBV29-1 to TRBJ2-1; 10 nucleotides match TRBD2. Looked up from germline, CDR1 is SQVTM and CDR2 is ANQGSEA. This CDR3 spans 16 amino acids. With 6 bases clipped from V and 6 bases from J, the junction kept 14 bases outside the gene matches.

The rearrangement links TRBV11-1 to TRBJ1-4; unclear D gene. V dropped 6 bases and J dropped 6 bases, with 17 bases sitting between them. The CDR3 length is 15 residues. The germline CDR1 and CDR2 sequences are SGHAT and FQDESV (reference sequence). The CDR3 here is CASSLGLAGDEKLFF. As DNA, the CDR3 is TGTGCCAGCAGTCTTGGACTAGCGGGAGATGAAAAACTGTTTTTT.

This clonotype was detected only once. The CDR3 ends on some other residue instead of the conserved phenylalanine or tryptophan, so this is likely a read error. The chain carries TRBV25-1 and TRBJ1-2, with D possibly being TRBD1 (6 bases). Per germline, CDR1 MGHDK and CDR2 SYGVNS. The CDR3 runs to 13 residues. Trimming stripped 3 bases from V and 3 bases from J, with 8 bases between. CDR3 protein: CASSEAGDYGYTL. Written as DNA, the CDR3 is TGTGCCAGCAGTGAGGCAGGGGACTATGGCTACACCCTC.

This sequence joins TRBV9 and TRBJ1-1, with D possibly being TRBD1 (5 bases). Germline V gene sequence: CDR1 SGDLS, CDR2 YYNGEE. V lost 3 bases and J lost 3, with 15 bases in between. The CDR3 has 15 amino acids. CDR3 bases: TGTGCCAGCAGCGCAGAAGAGGGGCTTTACACTGAAGCTTTCTTT. It encodes CASSAEEGLYTEAFF.

This clonotype was picked up many times. The J gene is TRBJ2-3, the V gene TRBV29-1; D possibly corresponds to TRBD2 (6 bases). There are 14 residues in the CDR3. CDR1 and CDR2 from the germline V gene are SQVTM and ANQGSEA. V was clipped by 4 bases and J by 1 base, with 12 bases between them. The CDR3 is CSVVQLAGTDTQYF. In nucleotides, the CDR3 is TGCAGCGTTGTCCAGTTAGCGGGCACAGATACGCAGTATTTT.

The sample holds many counts of this clonotype. This may be a read error: a much more frequent sequence differs by one nucleotide. Because it lacks the conserved phenylalanine or tryptophan at the end, this CDR3 is likely a read error. The chain couples TRBV19 to TRBJ1-6; perhaps TRBD1 as D (6 bases). From germline, CDR1 is LNHDA and CDR2 SQIVND (reference sequence). Trimming removed 2 bases from V and 10 bases from J, with 9 bases in between. This CDR3 comprises 13 residues. The CDR3 sequence: CASSINRESPLHL. In DNA, the CDR3 is TGTGCCAGTAGTATAAACAGGGAATCACCCCTCCACCTT.

Comments on this clonotype: It may be a read error: a sequence one base away is much more abundant. This chain links TRBV7-2 with TRBJ2-5; D unresolved. Germline V gene sequence: CDR1 SGHTA, CDR2 FQGNSA. The CDR3 consists of 15 residues. CDR3 protein: CASSQPLAAQETHHF. In nucleotides, the CDR3 is TGTGCCAGCAGCCAACCCCTTGCAGCCCAAGAGACCCACCACTTC.

This clonotype was counted at least ten times. This chain connects TRBV5-1 to TRBJ2-1; 10 bases line up with TRBD1. After removal of 4 bases from V and 15 bases from J, the junction contained 13 bases not matched to a gene. Per germline, CDR1 SGHRS and CDR2 YFSETQ. The CDR3 runs to 14 residues. In nucleotides, the CDR3 is TGCGCCAGCAGCCAGGGACAGGGGATTCCACCTTGGTTCTTC. Translated, it gives CASSQGQGIPPWFF.

The table lists this clonotype with many counts. V is TRBV5-5 and J is TRBJ1-2; D is unclear. V lost 0 bases to trimming and J lost 8 bases, with 5 bases between them. The V gene's germline CDR1 is SGHKS and CDR2 YYEKEE (reference sequence). The CDR3 is 11 residues long. The DNA for the CDR3 is TGTGCCAGCAGCTTGGATATGGGCTACACCTTC. Residues: CASSLDMGYTF.

The V gene is TRBV5-6, the J gene TRBJ1-6; 7 bases are shared with TRBD1. Germline V gives CDR1 SGHDT, CDR2 YYEEEE. The CDR3 consists of 17 residues. V trimming: 0 bases; J trimming: 6 bases; junction bases outside the gene matches: 9. The CDR3 bases are TGTGCCAGCAGCTTGGAGACAGGGTTAAGCCTTAATTCACCCCTCCACTTT. Residues: CASSLETGLSLNSPLHF.

For the CDR3, the DNA is TGCAGTGCTAGAGAGGGCCATGAAAAACTGTTTTTT. Its translation is CSAREGHEKLFF. The chain links TRBV20-1 to TRBJ1-4; D call uncertain. CDR3 length equals 12 residues. Per germline, CDR1 DFQATT and CDR2 SNEGSKA (reference sequence). V was pared by 0 bases and J by 6 bases, with 5 bases between.

This clonotype was picked up a small number of times. The V call is TRBV12-3 or TRBV12-4, the J call TRBJ2-4; 8 bases are a match to TRBD1. The CDR3 consists of 15 residues. V lost 8 bases and J lost 6; bases outside the gene matches: 12. CDR3 sequence (DNA): TGTGCCAGCTCAAAAGGACAGGGTGATGGAAACATTCAGTACTTC. Translation gives CASSKGQGDGNIQYF.

The chain joins TRBV5-5 to TRBJ1-6; the D is unclear. CDR1 SGHKS and CDR2 YYEKEE come from the germline V gene (reference sequence). CDR3 length equals 15 residues. V lost 2 bases, J lost 5 bases, and 11 bases lay in between. For the CDR3, the DNA is TGTGCCAGCAGCTTTAACAGAGCTAATAATTCACCCCTCCACTTT. This codes for CASSFNRANNSPLHF.

This chain links TRBV25-1 with TRBJ1-2, with TRBD1 as a possible D gene (6 bases). The CDR3 contains 15 residues. The V gene lost 1 base and the J gene lost 2 bases, with 11 bases spanning the gap. Germline V gene sequence: CDR1 MGHDK, CDR2 SYGVNS. CDR3 loop: CASSEFQGLNYGYTF. Written as DNA, the CDR3 is TGTGCCAGCAGTGAATTTCAGGGGCTAAACTATGGCTACACCTTC.

Details on this clonotype: Because the CDR3 is missing its conserved closing phenylalanine or tryptophan, this is likely a read error. The DNA is left out, because the CDR3 cannot be placed on it with certainty; the CDR3 is given as TCRdb lists it. This rearrangement joins TRBV15 to TRBJ1-6; the table's TRBD1 call for D was not verified on the DNA. The V gene's germline CDR1 is LNHNV and CDR2 YYDKDF (reference sequence). The CDR3 spans 11 amino acids, including both terminal residues. The CDR3 loop is CATSRQKRGTG.

There are many counts of this clonotype. The V gene is TRBV11-3, the J gene TRBJ2-2; D remains unclear. This CDR3 is 16 amino acids long. Between the trimmed V and J ends, which lost 2 bases and 0 bases, there was a span of 10 bases. Germline V gene lookup returns CDR1 SGHNT and CDR2 YENEEA. The CDR3 region is CASSLHPEPNTGELFF. In nucleotides, the CDR3 is TGTGCCAGCAGCTTACATCCGGAGCCGAACACCGGGGAGCTGTTTTTT.

This clonotype has at least ten counts. This sequence joins TRBV11-3 and TRBJ2-5; 7 bases match TRBD1. CDR3 size: 14 residues. With V trimmed by 6 bases and J by 0 bases, 4 bases remained unmatched. Germline values: CDR1 SGHNT, CDR2 YENEEA. In DNA form, the CDR3 reads TGTGCCAGCAGACGGGACAGTCACCAAGAGACCCAGTACTTC. Amino acids: CASRRDSHQETQYF.

This clonotype occurred many times. The chain joins TRBV24-1 to TRBJ2-1; 11 bases map to TRBD2. This CDR3 has 15 residues. In germline, CDR1 is KGHDR, CDR2 SFDVKD. Germline trimming cut 5 bases from V and 7 bases from J; bases unmatched to any gene: 6. The CDR3 region is CATSAILAGVNEQFF. The CDR3 region has the DNA TGTGCCACCAGTGCGATACTAGCGGGGGTGAATGAGCAGTTCTTC.

The chain joins TRBV7-6 to TRBJ2-3; D ambiguous. The CDR3 runs 13 residues. Germline V gene sequence: CDR1 SGHVS, CDR2 FNYEAQ. The V end lost 3 bases, the J end lost 11 bases, and 15 bases lay between the germline ends. DNA for the CDR3: TGTGCCAGCAGCTTTGGGGTAAACAATGAGCAGTATTTT. It translates to CASSFGVNNEQYF.